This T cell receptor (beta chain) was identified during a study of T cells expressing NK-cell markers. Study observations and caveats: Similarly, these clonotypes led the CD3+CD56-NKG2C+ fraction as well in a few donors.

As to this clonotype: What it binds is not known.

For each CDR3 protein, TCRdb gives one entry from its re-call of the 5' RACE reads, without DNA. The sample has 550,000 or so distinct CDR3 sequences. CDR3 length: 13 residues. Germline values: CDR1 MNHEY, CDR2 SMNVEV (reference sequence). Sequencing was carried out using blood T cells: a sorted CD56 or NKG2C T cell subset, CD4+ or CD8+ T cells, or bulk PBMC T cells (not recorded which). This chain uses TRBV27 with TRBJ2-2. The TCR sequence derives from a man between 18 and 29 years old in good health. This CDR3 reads CASLPVGTGELFF.